What follows are 25 T cell receptor beta chains derived from one specimen sequenced in a study of cytomegalovirus exposure and HLA in healthy donors. Researchers ran the PCR with 60 Vbeta and 13 Jbeta primers. Libraries were prepared by immunoSEQ multiplex PCR; TCRdb keeps only in-frame clonotypes and omits some of them. The sample contains roughly 180,000 clones, roughly four fifths of which appear only once. The sample consisted of PBMCs. The receptors stem from a female donor in good health and CMV-seronegative.

The chain carries TRBV5-1 and TRBJ2-2; the D gene is possibly TRBD1 (5 bases). This CDR3 spans 15 amino acids. V lost 0 bases, J lost 6 bases, and 12 bases lay in between. Germline assignment: CDR1 SGHRS and CDR2 YFSETQ. The CDR3 DNA follows: TGCGCCAGCAGCTTGGGACAGCTAGGGGCCGGGGAGCTGTTTTTT. Translated, it gives CASSLGQLGAGELFF. Complete variable domain (other parts from reference TRBV5-1 and TRBJ2-2): KAGVTQTPRYLIKTRGQQVTLSCSPISGHRSVSWYQQTPGQGLQFLFEYFSETQRNKGNFPGRFSGRQFSNSRSEMNVSTLELGDSALYLCASSLGQLGAGELFFGEGSRLTVL.

V gene TRBV15 combines with J gene TRBJ2-1; tentative D call: TRBD1 (7 bases). Trimming left V 5 bases short and J 4 bases short, with 15 bases between. CDR1 is LNHNV, CDR2 YYDKDF, per germline (reference sequence). The CDR3 spans 15 residues. CDR3 nucleotide sequence: TGTGCCACCAGCGCACCAGGGGGGACTTACAATGAGCAGTTCTTC. Translating it yields CATSAPGGTYNEQFF.

The genes are TRBV30 and TRBJ1-3; D may be TRBD1 (6 bases). This CDR3 has 14 residues. Trimming took 4 bases from V and 0 from J, leaving 10 bases between them. Per the germline V gene, CDR1 is GTSNPN and CDR2 is SVGIG (reference sequence). As DNA, the CDR3 is TGTGCCTGGAAGGTCAGGGGCTCTGGAAACACCATATATTTT. Amino acids: CAWKVRGSGNTIYF.

The chain links TRBV4-2 to TRBJ1-5; TRBD1 matches 7 bases. The V gene end was trimmed by 4 bases and the J gene end by 1 base; junction bases not matched to a gene: 4. This CDR3 comprises 15 residues. The V gene's germline CDR1 is LGHNA and CDR2 YNFKEQ. CDR3 DNA sequence: TGTGCCAGCAGCCCCGGGACAGTGAGCAATCAGCCCCAGCATTTT. This translates into CASSPGTVSNQPQHF.

This chain links TRBV2 with TRBJ1-2; D possibly corresponds to TRBD1 (5 bases). CDR3 size: 15 residues. V lost 0 bases and J 3 bases, leaving 11 bases between the germline ends. CDR1 is SNHLY, CDR2 FYNNEI, per germline. CDR3 in amino acids: CASSEAGGIDYGYTF. DNA of the CDR3: TGTGCCAGCAGTGAAGCCGGGGGTATCGACTATGGCTACACCTTC.

This chain uses TRBV5-1 with TRBJ2-5; D possibly corresponds to TRBD1 (6 bases). Gene TRBJ2-7 matches the end of the DNA better, so the J call may be wrong. CDR3 length: 15 amino acids. The germline V gene encodes CDR1 SGHRS and CDR2 YFSETQ. Here the CDR3 reads CASSLEQGNSYEQYF. CDR3 bases: TGCGCCAGCAGCTTGGAACAGGGAAATAGCTACGAGCAGTACTTC.

This sequence joins TRBV11-2 and TRBJ1-6; tentatively, D is TRBD1 (6 bases). The V end lost 5 bases, the J end lost 7 bases, and 9 bases lay between the germline ends. CDR3 length equals 13 residues. Germline-derived CDR1 and CDR2 are SGHAT and FQNNGV. CDR3 DNA: TGTGCCAGCAGCGACGACAGGAATTCACCCCTCCACTTT. It encodes CASSDDRNSPLHF.

The chain links TRBV4-2 to TRBJ2-4; 8 nucleotides match TRBD2. Losses at the gene ends were 0 bases for V and 6 bases for J; bases not matched to a gene: 13. Germline values: CDR1 LGHNA, CDR2 YNFKEQ. The CDR3 is 18 residues long. CDR3 amino acids: CASSQDPNLSGTINIQYF. Here the CDR3 DNA reads TGTGCCAGCAGCCAAGATCCAAACCTTAGCGGGACCATAAACATTCAGTACTTC.

J is TRBJ2-5 and V is TRBV13; 13 bases match TRBD2. Germline CDR1 and CDR2: PRHDT and FYEKMQ (reference sequence). The junction had 4 bases not matched to a gene; V was cut back by 2 bases and J by 1 base. This CDR3 comprises 17 residues. DNA for the CDR3: TGTGCCAGCAGCTTAAGGACTAGCGGGAGCCTCCAAGAGACCCAGTACTTC. As protein: CASSLRTSGSLQETQYF.

V usage is TRBV11-2 and J usage is TRBJ2-1, with D tentatively TRBD2 (5 bases). V gave up 7 bases and J gave up 12 bases, with 19 bases separating them. In germline, CDR1 is SGHAT, CDR2 FQNNGV. The CDR3 spans 13 residues. The CDR3: CASTRTRAHGQFF. CDR3 nucleotide sequence: TGTGCCAGCACCCGGACGCGGGCCCACGGGCAGTTCTTC.

This clone has just one count. The chain employs TRBV5-1 and TRBJ1-2, with D perhaps TRBD1 (6 bases). From germline, CDR1 is SGHRS and CDR2 YFSETQ. V was cut by 8 bases and J by 4 bases, with 12 bases left in between. The CDR3 is 12 amino acids. The chain's CDR3 is CASRQESYGYTF. The CDR3 bases are TGCGCCAGTCGACAGGAGAGCTATGGCTACACCTTC.

The CDR3 sequence: CASSGQGYTEAFF. CDR3 coding DNA: TGTGCCAGCAGTGGACAGGGCTACACTGAAGCTTTCTTT. V usage is TRBV6-1 and J usage is TRBJ1-1; 7 bases fit TRBD1. The length of the CDR3 is 13 residues. The germline V gene encodes CDR1 MNHNS and CDR2 SASEGT. Germline trimming cut 4 bases from V and 3 bases from J; bases unmatched to any gene: 2.

J is TRBJ2-7 and V is TRBV27; TRBD2 aligns across 8 bases. CDR1 is MNHEY, CDR2 SMNVEV, per germline (reference sequence). The CDR3 runs to 15 residues. Trimming at V came to 2 bases and at J to 5 bases, leaving 8 bases not matched to a gene. The CDR3 DNA reads TGTGCCAGCAGTTTAGCGGGAGGTGCCGGCAACGAGCAGTACTTC. Residues: CASSLAGGAGNEQYF.

J is TRBJ2-1 and V is TRBV6-5, with TRBD2 identical over 7 bases. Germline trimming cut 7 bases from V and 0 bases from J; bases unmatched to any gene: 6. The CDR3 has 15 amino acids. Per the germline V gene, CDR1 is MNHEY and CDR2 is SVGAGI. The CDR3 region has the DNA TGTGCCAGCACACGAGCGGGAAGCTCCTACAATGAGCAGTTCTTC. Protein: CASTRAGSSYNEQFF.

This chain uses TRBV7-2 with TRBJ1-2, with 8 bases lining up with TRBD1. The V segment lost 4 bases and the J segment 4 bases; nucleotides outside the gene matches: 2. Germline CDR1 reads SGHTA; CDR2 reads FQGNSA. This CDR3 has 13 amino acids. CDR3: CASSSGGGYGYTF. In DNA, the CDR3 is TGTGCCAGCAGCTCAGGGGGCGGCTATGGCTACACCTTC.

This clone was detected only a few times. Here the CDR3 DNA reads TGTGCCAGCAGCAGGACAGGGGTGAACACCGGGGAGCTGTTTTTT. It specifies CASSRTGVNTGELFF. The chain uses TRBV7-2 and TRBJ2-2, with TRBD1 identical over 9 bases. V lost 5 bases, J lost 1 base, and 2 bases stayed unmatched. The CDR3 consists of 15 residues. Germline V CDR1 and CDR2: SGHTA, FQGNSA.

The rearrangement links TRBV18 to TRBJ2-1; possibly TRBD1 for D (5 bases). CDR1 and CDR2 from the germline V gene are KGHSH and LQKENI. CDR3 length equals 14 residues. V lost 4 bases to trimming and J lost 0 bases, with 7 bases between them. The DNA of the CDR3 is TGTGCCAGCTCACTTCAGGGCTCCTACAATGAGCAGTTCTTC. Protein: CASSLQGSYNEQFF.

V usage is TRBV29-1 and J usage is TRBJ2-3; 14 bases fit TRBD2. The CDR3 is 15 residues long. J lost 3 bases, V lost 6 bases, and 5 bases had no gene match. Germline assignment: CDR1 SQVTM and CDR2 ANQGSEA. The CDR3 protein is CSVVWTSGRTDTQYF. DNA for the CDR3: TGCAGCGTAGTCTGGACTAGCGGGAGGACAGATACGCAGTATTTT.

This clone showed up just a few times. The chain is built from TRBV4-2 and TRBJ2-2; a possible D gene is TRBD2 (5 bases). Germline V gives CDR1 LGHNA, CDR2 YNFKEQ. Trimming left V 1 base short and J 2 bases short, with 17 bases between. The length of the CDR3 is 18 residues. The CDR3 bases are TGTGCCAGCAGCCAAGCGTTGGGCCGGGGTGGAAACACCGGGGAGCTGTTTTTT. Its translation is CASSQALGRGGNTGELFF.

The V gene is TRBV27, the J gene TRBJ2-1, with 7 bases fitting TRBD1. The CDR3 has 17 amino acids. The V gene's germline CDR1 is MNHEY and CDR2 SMNVEV (reference sequence). The ends lost 4 bases at V and 6 bases at J; junction bases unmatched: 15. CDR3 sequence: CASSSTGTEVVINEQFF. The DNA of the CDR3 is TGTGCCAGCAGTTCAACCGGGACAGAAGTCGTTATCAATGAGCAGTTCTTC.

The chain carries TRBV18 and TRBJ1-4; a possible D gene is TRBD1 (6 bases). Germline V CDR1 and CDR2: KGHSH, LQKENI. This CDR3 comprises 14 residues. V was shortened by 0 bases and J by 8 bases, with 10 bases between the two germline ends. The CDR3 bases are TGTGCCAGCTCACCACCGGGGGCGAGAGAAAAACTGTTTTTT. Residues: CASSPPGAREKLFF.

The chain employs TRBV27 and TRBJ2-1; D uncertain. The V and J ends lost 3 bases and 6 bases respectively, with 3 bases between them. CDR3 size: 11 residues. Germline CDR1 reads MNHEY; CDR2 reads SMNVEV (reference sequence). CDR3 in DNA: TGTGCCAGCAGTTTCCGCAATGAGCAGTTCTTC. Translating gives CASSFRNEQFF.

This clone was recorded a few times. This sequence joins TRBV7-3 and TRBJ2-2; D is uncertain. Trimming pared 3 bases from V and 4 bases from J, leaving 9 bases between. Germline V CDR1 and CDR2: SGHTA, FQGTGA. The CDR3 extends over 14 amino acids. The CDR3 region is CASSLGLRTGELFF. The CDR3 DNA sequence: TGTGCCAGCAGCTTGGGCCTCCGCACCGGGGAGCTGTTTTTT.

The genes are TRBV7-9 and TRBJ2-7; possible D gene TRBD1, 6 bases. Trimming pared 1 base from V and 5 bases from J, leaving 12 bases between. The germline CDR1 and CDR2 sequences are SEHNR and FQNEAQ (reference sequence). This CDR3 is 14 amino acids long. The CDR3 DNA follows: TGTGCCAGCAGCTTAGGACAGGCAGGGGACGAGCAGTACTTC. This gives the protein CASSLGQAGDEQYF.

V is TRBV5-1 and J is TRBJ2-2, with a weak D call TRBD1 (6 bases). The CDR3 is 14 residues long. V was shortened by 7 bases and J by 8 bases, with 18 bases between the two germline ends. Germline V lookup: CDR1 SGHRS, CDR2 YFSETQ. CDR3 sequence (DNA): TGCGCCAGCGCAGGACGCCAGGGGCTGGGGGAGCTGTTTTTT. It codes for CASAGRQGLGELFF.